A single sample gave rise to the 9 T cell receptor beta chains below, sequenced in a study of blood T cell repertoires in COVID-19. Profiling relied on immunoSEQ multiplex PCR, and the TCRdb table lists in-frame clones only, not all of them. The sample includes 35,000 to 45,000 clones, approximately 92% of them seen just once. The sample comprised peripheral blood. Source of these receptors: a woman of 80 years or more with acute or convalescent COVID-19.

The V gene is TRBV5-1, the J gene TRBJ2-5, with D possibly being TRBD1 (6 bases). Germline V gene data show CDR1 as SGHRS and CDR2 as YFSETQ. The CDR3 consists of 15 residues. The V end lost 4 bases, the J end lost 2 bases, and 15 bases lay between the germline ends. The CDR3 loop is CASSLSRGGQETQYF. In DNA form, the CDR3 reads TGCGCCAGCAGCCTAAGCAGGGGTGGGCAAGAGACCCAGTACTTC.

This clone is a singleton in its sample. The chain combines TRBV5-1 with TRBJ1-2; maybe TRBD1 (6 bases). The V gene lost 0 bases and the J gene lost 3 bases, with 12 bases spanning the gap. The CDR3 covers 15 residues. Germline lookup yields CDR1 SGHRS and CDR2 YFSETQ. The CDR3 DNA reads as TGCGCCAGCAGCTTGGCCGCAGGGGCGGACTATGGCTACACCTTC. Protein product: CASSLAAGADYGYTF.

The chain's CDR3 is CASSLGDANEKLFF. CDR3 in DNA: TGTGCCAGCAGCTTAGGAGATGCTAATGAAAAACTGTTTTTT. This chain links TRBV7-8 with TRBJ1-4; D is unclear. Trimming removed 1 base at V and 3 bases at J, with 6 bases between. CDR3 length: 14 residues. Per germline, CDR1 SGHVS and CDR2 FQNEAQ.

This rearrangement joins TRBV4-3 to TRBJ2-1; 9 bases line up with TRBD1. From germline, CDR1 is LGHNA and CDR2 YSLEER. The CDR3 spans 17 residues. The junction had 5 bases not matched to a gene; V was cut back by 1 base and J by 1 base. The CDR3 nucleotides read TGCGCCAGCAGCCAAGGCTACGGACAGGGGTCCTACAATGAGCAGTTCTTC. It translates to CASSQGYGQGSYNEQFF.

The chain uses TRBV5-4 and TRBJ2-5, with D possibly matching TRBD1 (6 bases). Germline V CDR1 and CDR2: SGHNT, YYREEE (reference sequence). The CDR3 is made up of 15 amino acids. The ends were cut back, 2 bases at V and 2 bases at J, with 13 bases in the middle. In DNA form, the CDR3 reads TGTGCCAGCAGCTTTGACAGGCGGGTACAAGAGACCCAGTACTTC. This codes for CASSFDRRVQETQYF.

V and J are TRBV5-6 and TRBJ1-5, with D hard to call. The CDR3 extends over 15 amino acids. Germline CDR1 is SGHDT and CDR2 is YYEEEE. V dropped 1 base and J dropped 0 bases, with 8 bases sitting between them. CDR3 amino acids: CASSLPEVSNQPQHF. The DNA for the CDR3 is TGTGCCAGCAGCTTGCCAGAGGTTAGCAATCAGCCCCAGCATTTT.

This clone was detected only a few times. The chain couples TRBV7-9 to TRBJ2-3; 13 bases line up with TRBD2. CDR1 and CDR2 (germline): SEHNR, FQNEAQ (reference sequence). The V and J ends lost 5 bases and 0 bases, in that order; junction bases with no gene match: 11. The length of the CDR3 is 19 residues. CDR3: CASSPPGTSGDTSTDTQYF. In DNA, the CDR3 is TGTGCCAGCAGCCCACCCGGGACTAGCGGGGACACTAGCACAGATACGCAGTATTTT.

This chain joins TRBV3-1 (or the pseudogene TRBV3-2) and TRBJ2-7, with 12 bases lining up with TRBD2. There are 17 residues in the CDR3. Trimming at V came to 3 bases and at J to 1 base, leaving 7 bases not matched to a gene. Germline V gene data show CDR1 as LGHDT and CDR2 as YNNKEL (reference sequence). CDR3 region: CASSQLAGGPWSYEQYF. CDR3 DNA: TGTGCCAGCAGCCAGCTAGCGGGGGGGCCTTGGTCCTACGAGCAGTACTTC.

The rearrangement uses TRBV5-1 and TRBJ1-1; D is perhaps TRBD1 (5 bases). The CDR3 consists of 14 residues. Per germline, CDR1 SGHRS and CDR2 YFSETQ. The V end lost 1 base, the J end lost 4 bases, and 11 bases lay between the germline ends. The DNA of the CDR3 is TGCGCCAGCAGCTTGCAGGACAAAGGCACTGAAGCTTTCTTT. Translating it yields CASSLQDKGTEAFF.